This T cell receptor beta chain was identified during a study of blood T cells in healthy people across ages. Overall study: Template switching captured about one barcoded beta molecule per two T cells. Study-wide results and caveats: It was the long-lived donors that had more naive CD4+ cells and higher diversity than aged donors. Observed TCR beta diversity per million T cells went down as age went up. This fall followed a roughly linear course with age.

Caucasian individuals from Russia who were healthy and aged 6 to 90 acted as donors. Of note for this clonotype: The target antigen is unknown.

A sample-barcoded 5' primer and a J-beta primer mix were used in a second PCR of roughly 7 to 11 cycles. One entry per CDR3 protein results from TCRdb running MiXCR on the 5' RACE reads. The sample lists hundreds of thousands of distinct CDR3 sequences; around 21% were seen once. The receptor was isolated from a man between 65 and 80 years old in good health. Specimen: blood.

The CDR3 nucleotides are TGCAGTGCTAGAGAGCGCAGGGAGGCTGGCTACACCTTC. It encodes CSARERREAGYTF. The chain has TRBV20-1 and TRBJ1-2, with D tentatively TRBD1 (5 bases). Germline V gene sequence: CDR1 DFQATT, CDR2 SNEGSKA (reference sequence). V gave up 0 bases and J gave up 7 bases, with 12 bases separating them. This CDR3 is built from 13 residues.